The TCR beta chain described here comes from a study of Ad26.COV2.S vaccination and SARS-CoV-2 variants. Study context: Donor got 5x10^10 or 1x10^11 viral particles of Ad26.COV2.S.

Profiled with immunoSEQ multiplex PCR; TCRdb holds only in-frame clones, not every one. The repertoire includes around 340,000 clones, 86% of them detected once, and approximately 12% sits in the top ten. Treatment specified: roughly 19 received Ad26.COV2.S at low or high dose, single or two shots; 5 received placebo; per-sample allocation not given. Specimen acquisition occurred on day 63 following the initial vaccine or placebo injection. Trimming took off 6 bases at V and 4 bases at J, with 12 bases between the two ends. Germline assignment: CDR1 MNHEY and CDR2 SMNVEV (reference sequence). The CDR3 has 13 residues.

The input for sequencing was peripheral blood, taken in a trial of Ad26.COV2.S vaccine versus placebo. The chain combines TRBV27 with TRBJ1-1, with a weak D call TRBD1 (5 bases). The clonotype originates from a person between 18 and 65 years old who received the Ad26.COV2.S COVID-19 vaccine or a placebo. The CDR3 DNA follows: TGTGCCAGCAGCCCGGGGGGGAGCACTGAAGCTTTCTTT. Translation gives CASSPGGSTEAFF.